The 11 T cell receptor beta chains below come from one sample, sequenced in a study of T cells in Graves' hyperthyroidism and ophthalmopathy (dated by TCRdb to about 2019). Libraries were built with multiplex PCR. Sequencing relied on an Illumina HiSeq 2000. The TCR beta CDR3 regions were amplified from the RNA transcripts. The first round of RT-PCR for the TCR CDR3 was performed with the HTBI primer set and the Qiagen OneStep RT-PCR kit. TCRdb trimmed public reads at Q25 via fastp, called clones via MiXCR and kept in-frame beta chains. CDR3 protein sequences are deduplicated, and each keeps its most common genes and DNA. Within this sample are around 570,000 distinct CDR3 sequences, with nearly 20% of them counted one time only. The top ten constitute 45% to 50% of the sample. The sample consisted of blood. These receptors originate from a middle-aged man with Graves' ophthalmopathy.

This clonotype was observed once. The J gene is TRBJ1-4, the V gene TRBV2, with D unclear. Trimming pared 6 bases from V and 2 bases from J, leaving 22 bases between. Germline CDR1 is SNHLY and CDR2 is FYNNEI. This CDR3 is built from 18 residues. This CDR3 is CASSLGPLDSRTNEKLFF. The CDR3, as DNA: TGTGCCAGCAGCTTAGGCCCTCTCGACTCCCGGACTAATGAAAAACTGTTTTTT.

Comment on this clonotype: Given the absence of the conserved phenylalanine or tryptophan at the CDR3 end, a read error is likely. The DNA is left out, because the CDR3 cannot be placed on it with certainty; the CDR3 is given as TCRdb lists it. This rearrangement joins TRBV2 to TRBJ2-1; the DNA was not used to check the table's D call, TRBD2. The V gene's germline CDR1 is SNHLY and CDR2 FYNNEI. The CDR3 spans 12 residues, counting both ends. The CDR3 sequence: CASSLVIADLYS.

The chain carries TRBV20-1 and TRBJ2-3; TRBD2 might be the D (5 bases). The CDR3 consists of 13 residues. The germline V gene has CDR1 DFQATT and CDR2 SNEGSKA (reference sequence). The V gene lost 6 bases and the J gene lost 2 bases, with 12 bases spanning the gap. CDR3 sequence: CSAPVGVTDTQYF. The CDR3 DNA sequence: TGCAGTGCCCCCGTCGGGGTCACAGATACGCAGTATTTT.

The V call is TRBV4-3, the J call TRBJ2-3; 11 bases are a match to TRBD2. CDR3 length: 16 amino acids. Trimming cost V 0 bases and J 7 bases; bases outside gene matches: 6. The germline gives CDR1 LGHNA, CDR2 YSLEER. The CDR3 sequence: CASSQDSGGAVNTQYF. Written as DNA, the CDR3 is TGCGCCAGCAGCCAAGATAGCGGGGGGGCAGTAAATACGCAGTATTTT.

This clonotype showed up many times. V gene TRBV12-3 or TRBV12-4 combines with J gene TRBJ2-7, with TRBD1 matching 9 bases. Trimming removed 6 bases from V and 5 bases from J; junction bases left unmatched: 11. This CDR3 contains 15 residues. The CDR3 nucleotides read TGTGCCAGCAGCCGAGCCGGGACAGGGATCCACGAGCAGTACTTC. Its translation is CASSRAGTGIHEQYF.

The sample holds many counts of this clonotype. The V call is TRBV18, the J call TRBJ2-5; the match to TRBD1 covers 7 bases. CDR1 is KGHSH, CDR2 LQKENI, per germline. Trimming cost V 1 base and J 2 bases; bases outside gene matches: 4. The CDR3 is 15 residues long. The CDR3 bases are TGTGCCAGCTCACCACTTAGGACAGGACAAGAGACCCAGTACTTC. This encodes CASSPLRTGQETQYF.

This clonotype was found a few times. This chain links TRBV10-3 with TRBJ2-7; unclear D gene. The germline V gene has CDR1 ENHRY and CDR2 SYGVKD. With 4 bases removed from V and 2 bases from J, the gap between germline ends came to 9 bases. CDR3 length equals 13 residues. CDR3 bases: TGTGCCATCAGTGGGCAGATCACCTACGAGCAGTACTTC. Amino acid sequence: CAISGQITYEQYF.

This clonotype was counted only a few times. The V and J genes are TRBV19 and TRBJ2-1; no clear D gene. Deletions cut 2 bases from V and 4 bases from J, with 15 bases between. CDR1 is LNHDA and CDR2 is SQIVND in the germline V gene (reference sequence). The CDR3 runs 16 residues. The chain's CDR3 is CASSINRVSTYNEQFF. CDR3 sequence (DNA): TGTGCCAGTAGTATAAATCGGGTGTCTACTTACAATGAGCAGTTCTTC.

For the CDR3, the DNA is TGTGCCAGCAGCCCCGACGATCGTCCCAACACTGAAGCTTTCTTT. Protein: CASSPDDRPNTEAFF. The chain has TRBV11-2 and TRBJ1-1; D is undetermined. V was shortened by 5 bases and J by 2 bases, with 15 bases between the two germline ends. This CDR3 has 15 amino acids. From germline, CDR1 is SGHAT and CDR2 FQNNGV.

In this sample, this clonotype turned up many times. The chain couples TRBV11-2 to TRBJ2-2, with 13 bases matching TRBD2. The CDR3 is made up of 19 amino acids. The germline V gene has CDR1 SGHAT and CDR2 FQNNGV. V lost 2 bases and J lost 3; bases outside the gene matches: 9. The CDR3 spells CASSLNHLLAGGHTGELFF. Here the CDR3 DNA reads TGTGCCAGCAGCTTAAACCACTTACTAGCGGGGGGGCACACCGGGGAGCTGTTTTTT.

The chain combines TRBV7-9 with TRBJ2-7; 9 nucleotides agree with TRBD2. Germline V gene lookup returns CDR1 SEHNR and CDR2 FQNEAQ (reference sequence). V lost 3 bases and J lost 2; bases outside the gene matches: 5. The CDR3 runs 15 residues. CDR3 sequence (DNA): TGTGCCAGCAGCTTCCGGCCTAGCGGGGCCTACGAGCAGTACTTC. Translating it yields CASSFRPSGAYEQYF.